The text below deals with one T cell receptor beta chain. A much larger clone is a single base away; this may be a read error. Between the trimmed V and J ends, which lost 11 bases and 5 bases, there was a span of 15 bases. The CDR3 runs to 12 residues. In germline, CDR1 is MDHEN, CDR2 SYDVKM. The data belong to a study of molecular identifiers for immune sequencing clone quantification. TCRdb itself ran the PCR reads through MiXCR, one entry per CDR3 protein. Of roughly 97,000 distinct CDR3 sequences in the sample, around 24% were seen once. The J gene is TRBJ1-1, the V gene TRBV28; the D is unclear. The clonotype originates from a human donor in good health. Some libraries in this study had Jurkat cell RNA spiked in. Sequenced input: naive CD8+ T cells from blood, with Jurkat cell RNA spiked in. As to subset: FACS-sorted CD8+CD4-CCR7+CD45RA+ naive T cells. DNA of the CDR3: TGTGCCCGCGGGGAGGGCGGAACTGAAGCTTTCTTT. Its protein product is CARGEGGTEAFF.